This record looks at one T cell receptor beta chain sequence and its context. The germline CDR1 and CDR2 sequences are LGHDT and YNNKEL (reference sequence). The V and J ends lost 4 bases and 3 bases, in that order; junction bases with no gene match: 5. This CDR3 comprises 14 residues. The sample is drawn from a study of blood T cell repertoires in COVID-19. Whole-study context: Both acute and convalescent COVID-19 samples were obtained from the United States, Italy and Spain. T cells, B-cell-depleted T cells, or PBMCs supplied cDNA or gDNA.

Per the original methods: Reference gene primer amplification yielded estimated nucleated cell counts. TCRdb's copy holds only in-frame clones and misses some; the assay was immunoSEQ multiplex PCR. V and J calls and clone size are as listed in that table; D and trimming were resolved from the DNA. This table holds more than 90,000 clones, approximately 81% found once. The TCR was taken from a man in his fifties or sixties with acute or convalescent COVID-19. The genes are TRBV3-1 (or the pseudogene TRBV3-2) and TRBJ1-2; TRBD1 aligns across 7 bases. The sample taken for sequencing was peripheral blood. In DNA, the CDR3 is TGTGCCAGCAGCCTCGGGACAGTGGACTATGGCTACACCTTC. It is translated as CASSLGTVDYGYTF.